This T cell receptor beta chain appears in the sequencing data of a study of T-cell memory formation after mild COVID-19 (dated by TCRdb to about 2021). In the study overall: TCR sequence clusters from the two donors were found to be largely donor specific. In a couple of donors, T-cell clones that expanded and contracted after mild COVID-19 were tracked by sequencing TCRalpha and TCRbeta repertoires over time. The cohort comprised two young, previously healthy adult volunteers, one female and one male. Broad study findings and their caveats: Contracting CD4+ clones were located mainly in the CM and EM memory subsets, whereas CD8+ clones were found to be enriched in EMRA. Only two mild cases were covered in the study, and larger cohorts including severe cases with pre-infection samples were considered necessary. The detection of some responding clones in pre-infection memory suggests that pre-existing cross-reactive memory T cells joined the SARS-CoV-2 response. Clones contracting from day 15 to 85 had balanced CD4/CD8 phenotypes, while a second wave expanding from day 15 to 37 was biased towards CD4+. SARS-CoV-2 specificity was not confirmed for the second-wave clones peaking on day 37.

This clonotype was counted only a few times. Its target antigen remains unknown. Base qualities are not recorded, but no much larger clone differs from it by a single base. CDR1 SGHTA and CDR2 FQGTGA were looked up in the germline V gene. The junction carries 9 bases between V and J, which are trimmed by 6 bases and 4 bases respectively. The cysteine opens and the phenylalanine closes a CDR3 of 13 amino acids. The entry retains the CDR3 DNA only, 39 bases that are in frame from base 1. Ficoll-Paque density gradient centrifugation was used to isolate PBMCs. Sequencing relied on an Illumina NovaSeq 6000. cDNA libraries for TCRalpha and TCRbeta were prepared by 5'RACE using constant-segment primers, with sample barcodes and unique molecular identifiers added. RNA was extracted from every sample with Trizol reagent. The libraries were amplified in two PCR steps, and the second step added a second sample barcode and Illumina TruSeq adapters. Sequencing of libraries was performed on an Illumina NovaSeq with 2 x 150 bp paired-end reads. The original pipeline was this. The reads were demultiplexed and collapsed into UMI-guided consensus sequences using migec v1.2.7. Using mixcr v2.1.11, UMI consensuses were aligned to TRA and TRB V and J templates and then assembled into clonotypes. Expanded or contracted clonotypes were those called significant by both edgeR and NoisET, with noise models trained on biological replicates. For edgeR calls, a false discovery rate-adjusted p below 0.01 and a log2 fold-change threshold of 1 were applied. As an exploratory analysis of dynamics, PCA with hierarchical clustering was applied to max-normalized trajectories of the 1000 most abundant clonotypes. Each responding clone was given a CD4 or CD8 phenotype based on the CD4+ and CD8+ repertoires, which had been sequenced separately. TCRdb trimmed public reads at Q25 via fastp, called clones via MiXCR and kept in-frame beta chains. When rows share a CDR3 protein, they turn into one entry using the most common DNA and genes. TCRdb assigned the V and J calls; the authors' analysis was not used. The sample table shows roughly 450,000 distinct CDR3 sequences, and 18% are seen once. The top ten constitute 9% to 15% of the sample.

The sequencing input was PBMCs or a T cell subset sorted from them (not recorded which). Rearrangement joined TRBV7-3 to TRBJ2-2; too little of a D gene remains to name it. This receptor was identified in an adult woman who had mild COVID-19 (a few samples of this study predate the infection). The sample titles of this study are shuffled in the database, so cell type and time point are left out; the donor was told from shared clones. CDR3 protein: CASSSLGTGELFF. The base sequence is TGTGCCAGCAGTTCACTGGGCACCGGGGAGCTGTTTTTT.